Below are 20 T cell receptor beta chains sequenced from a single sample in a study of T cell changes during pregnancy in multiple sclerosis. Assay used: immunoSEQ multiplex PCR; TCRdb lists only in-frame clones, some missing. The sample has some 30,000 clones, 70% to 90% seen once; the top ten hold 6.5% to 7.5%. The sequencing used CD8+ T cells from peripheral blood mononuclear cells, collected after pregnancy. These receptors all come from a female donor with multiple sclerosis, enrolled in a pregnancy study.

This chain links TRBV28 with TRBJ2-7, with 7 bases fitting TRBD2. CDR1 and CDR2 (germline): MDHEN, SYDVKM. The CDR3 loop spans 17 amino acids. The trim removed 5 bases at V and 2 bases at J, leaving 15 bases unmatched. As DNA, the CDR3 is TGTGCCAGCAGTCTCCCTTTTACCATAGGACTAGCCTACGAGCAGTACTTC. This sequence encodes CASSLPFTIGLAYEQYF.

This chain links TRBV15 with TRBJ1-2, with a possible D match to TRBD1 (6 bases). Trimming shortened V by 3 bases and J by 5 bases, and 10 bases separated the two germline ends. Germline assignment: CDR1 LNHNV and CDR2 YYDKDF (reference sequence). The CDR3 runs to 13 residues. The chain's CDR3 is CATSSEGDYGYTF. The CDR3 region has the DNA TGTGCCACCAGCAGTGAGGGGGATTATGGCTACACCTTC.

The chain carries TRBV4-3 and TRBJ2-7, with 8 bases matching TRBD2. The CDR3 length is 18 residues. Germline V lookup: CDR1 LGHNA, CDR2 YSLEER. V was clipped by 2 bases and J by 4 bases; unmatched bases: 16. The CDR3 here is CASSQRAFSGGRLYEQYF. The CDR3 DNA reads as TGCGCCAGCAGCCAAAGAGCTTTTTCGGGCGGGAGGTTGTACGAGCAGTACTTC.

This sequence joins TRBV7-9 and TRBJ2-1, with 7 bases fitting TRBD2. Germline V CDR1 and CDR2: SEHNR, FQNEAQ (reference sequence). This CDR3 comprises 15 residues. V dropped 4 bases and J dropped 4; count of bases not matched to a gene: 7. The chain's CDR3 is CASSSSSGRYNEQFF. The CDR3 DNA reads TGTGCCAGCAGCTCATCTAGCGGAAGGTACAATGAGCAGTTCTTC.

The chain uses TRBV19 and TRBJ1-1; the D gene is possibly TRBD1 (5 bases). V was pared by 4 bases and J by 1 base, with 7 bases between. The germline CDR1 and CDR2 sequences are LNHDA and SQIVND (reference sequence). The CDR3 totals 13 residues. CDR3 region: CASSKGQNTEAFF. The CDR3 DNA sequence: TGTGCCAGTAGTAAGGGGCAGAACACTGAAGCTTTCTTT.

The chain is built from TRBV5-1 and TRBJ2-1; D is uncertain. CDR3 size: 12 residues. Looked up from germline, CDR1 is SGHRS and CDR2 is YFSETQ. V gave up 0 bases and J gave up 7 bases, with 5 bases separating them. The CDR3 loop reads CASSLAGNEQFF. For the CDR3, the DNA is TGCGCCAGCAGCTTGGCAGGAAATGAGCAGTTCTTC. Filled out from reference TRBV5-1 and TRBJ2-1, the complete variable domain reads KAGVTQTPRYLIKTRGQQVTLSCSPISGHRSVSWYQQTPGQGLQFLFEYFSETQRNKGNFPGRFSGRQFSNSRSEMNVSTLELGDSALYLCASSLAGNEQFFGPGTRLTVL.

The V call is TRBV12-5, the J call TRBJ2-7; D might be TRBD1 (5 bases). Looked up from germline, CDR1 is LGHNT and CDR2 is FRNRAP. The ends were cut back, 6 bases at V and 2 bases at J, with 17 bases in the middle. This CDR3 has 15 residues. DNA of the CDR3: TGTGCTAGTGGCCCGTCACCCGACAGCACCTACGAGCAGTACTTC. This encodes CASGPSPDSTYEQYF.

This clone was recorded only once. The rearrangement joins TRBV7-3 to TRBJ2-3; TRBD1 is a possible D gene (7 bases). This CDR3 comprises 15 residues. Germline lookup yields CDR1 SGHTA and CDR2 FQGTGA. Deletions cut 1 base from V and 4 bases from J, with 12 bases between. CDR3 sequence (DNA): TGTGCCAGCAGCTTAAGTGGGGGGACAGCAGATACGCAGTATTTT. As protein: CASSLSGGTADTQYF.

This rearrangement joins TRBV7-9 to TRBJ2-1; the match to TRBD2 covers 13 bases. The junction had 7 bases not matched to a gene; V was cut back by 6 bases and J by 8 bases. Germline V gene lookup returns CDR1 SEHNR and CDR2 FQNEAQ (reference sequence). CDR3 length: 15 residues. The CDR3 sequence: CASSNRTSGSYEQFF. In nucleotides, the CDR3 is TGTGCCAGCAGTAATAGGACTAGCGGGAGCTATGAGCAGTTCTTC.

Here the CDR3 DNA reads TGTGCCAGCAGCTTACCCCAAAACTACGAGCAGTACTTC. It translates to CASSLPQNYEQYF. The V and J genes are TRBV11-2 and TRBJ2-7; D is undetermined. Looked up from germline, CDR1 is SGHAT and CDR2 is FQNNGV. The CDR3 extends over 13 amino acids. Deletions cut 2 bases from V and 3 bases from J, with 8 bases between. Based on the CDR3 plus reference TRBV11-2 and TRBJ2-7, the full variable domain is EAGVAQSPRYKIIEKRQSVAFWCNPISGHATLYWYQQILGQGPKLLIQFQNNGVVDDSQLPKDRFSAERLKGVDSTLKIQPAKLEDSAVYLCASSLPQNYEQYFGPGTRLTVT.

The chain couples TRBV19 to TRBJ1-5, with D unclear. This CDR3 comprises 13 residues. Germline V CDR1 and CDR2: LNHDA, SQIVND (reference sequence). With 3 bases removed from V and 5 bases from J, the gap between germline ends came to 8 bases. Here the CDR3 reads CASSMWPDQPQHF. CDR3 nucleotide sequence: TGTGCCAGTAGTATGTGGCCTGATCAGCCCCAGCATTTT.

The rearrangement links TRBV6-1 to TRBJ2-3; 8 bases match TRBD1. This CDR3 comprises 16 residues. Germline V gene lookup returns CDR1 MNHNS and CDR2 SASEGT. Trimming removed 4 bases from V and 0 bases from J; junction bases left unmatched: 6. This CDR3 reads CASSAQGVTSTDTQYF. The CDR3 DNA follows: TGTGCCAGCAGTGCACAGGGGGTAACTAGCACAGATACGCAGTATTTT.

This rearrangement joins TRBV7-3 to TRBJ2-1; weak D call: TRBD2 (6 bases). Trimming removed 2 bases at V and 7 bases at J, with 9 bases between. CDR3 length: 13 amino acids. Germline CDR1 SGHTA, CDR2 FQGTGA. The CDR3 coding sequence is TGTGCCAGCAGCTTAGGAGGGCGGAATGAGCAGTTCTTC. This encodes CASSLGGRNEQFF.

In its sample, this clone was seen once. This rearrangement joins TRBV27 to TRBJ2-1, with 8 bases matching TRBD2. The J segment lost 9 bases and the V segment lost 6 bases, leaving 16 bases of the junction unmatched. Germline CDR1 is MNHEY and CDR2 is SMNVEV (reference sequence). This CDR3 is built from 16 residues. In DNA form, the CDR3 reads TGTGCCAGCAGCCCCCGACCTCAGGGACTAGTAGGTGAGCAGTTCTTC. Amino acid sequence: CASSPRPQGLVGEQFF.

This chain joins TRBV30 and TRBJ1-2; 7 bases map to TRBD1. This CDR3 has 16 residues. Germline V gives CDR1 GTSNPN, CDR2 SVGIG (reference sequence). Losses at the gene ends were 4 bases for V and 0 bases for J; bases not matched to a gene: 11. CDR3 amino acids: CAWIGTEVPPNYGYTF. The CDR3 DNA reads TGTGCCTGGATCGGGACAGAGGTACCGCCTAACTATGGCTACACCTTC. Together with reference TRBV30 and TRBJ1-2, the CDR3 gives the full variable domain: SQTIHQWPATLVQPVGSPLSLECTVEGTSNPNLYWYRQAAGRGLQLLFYSVGIGQISSEVPQNLSASRPQDRQFILSSKKLLLSDSGFYLCAWIGTEVPPNYGYTFGSGTRLTVV.

In its sample, this clone was seen once. The chain carries TRBV4-2 and TRBJ2-1, with TRBD2 as a possible D gene (6 bases). The CDR3 length is 15 residues. Trimming shortened V by 2 bases and J by 0 bases, and 8 bases separated the two germline ends. Germline V gives CDR1 LGHNA, CDR2 YNFKEQ. This CDR3 reads CASSQLASSYNEQFF. In nucleotides, the CDR3 is TGTGCCAGCAGCCAACTAGCGAGCTCCTACAATGAGCAGTTCTTC.

There are a few counts of this clone. The chain recombines TRBV6-4 with TRBJ2-1, with 8 positions matching TRBD1. The V gene's germline CDR1 is MRHNA and CDR2 SNTAGT. The CDR3 is 15 residues long. With V trimmed by 2 bases and J by 2 bases, 2 bases remained unmatched. CDR3 amino acids: CASSDGTGPYNEQFF. As DNA, the CDR3 is TGTGCCAGCAGTGACGGGACAGGACCCTACAATGAGCAGTTCTTC.

This clone was seen only once. The J gene is TRBJ2-7, the V gene TRBV5-4, with 10 bases lining up with TRBD1. This CDR3 is built from 14 residues. J was trimmed by 3 bases and V by 5 bases; bases with no gene match: 5. Germline V gene data show CDR1 as SGHNT and CDR2 as YYREEE (reference sequence). The CDR3 reads CASSDRGRGYEQYF. The CDR3 nucleotides read TGTGCCAGCAGTGACAGGGGGCGCGGCTACGAGCAGTACTTC.

This rearrangement joins TRBV4-3 to TRBJ2-3; tentative D call: TRBD2 (6 bases). CDR3 length equals 15 residues. V gave up 5 bases and J gave up 0 bases, with 12 bases separating them. Germline V gene sequence: CDR1 LGHNA, CDR2 YSLEER. Written as DNA, the CDR3 is TGCGCCAGCAGCTCTTGGGGGGTTAGCACAGATACGCAGTATTTT. It encodes CASSSWGVSTDTQYF.

The chain carries TRBV4-1 and TRBJ1-4, with D possibly matching TRBD1 (5 bases). The CDR3 contains 17 residues. In germline, CDR1 is MGHRA, CDR2 YSYEKL. The V end was cut by 0 bases, the J end by 3 bases, with 14 bases between. The DNA of the CDR3 is TGCGCCAGCAGCCAAGAAACGGCGGCAGGGCCTAATGAAAAACTGTTTTTT. Translation gives CASSQETAAGPNEKLFF.